This record covers a single T cell receptor beta chain. One entry per CDR3 protein results from TCRdb running MiXCR on the RT-PCR reads. The sample includes some 640,000 distinct CDR3 sequences, approximately 15% of them seen just once. The sample originates from a study of response to subunit inactivated influenza vaccine. Sample: PBMCs from blood, taken less than 15 days before vaccination. This receptor was obtained from a man aged 50 or older who received an inactivated influenza vaccine.

This CDR3 is CSASSSGGNTDTQYF. CDR3 DNA: TGCAGTGCTAGTTCTAGCGGGGGGAACACAGATACGCAGTATTTT. The chain recombines TRBV20-1 with TRBJ2-3, with TRBD2 identical over 11 bases. V shed 3 bases, J shed 2 bases, and the junction held 4 bases outside the gene matches. The CDR3 is 15 residues long. Germline V gene sequence: CDR1 DFQATT, CDR2 SNEGSKA (reference sequence).